This T cell receptor beta chain was identified in a study of blood T cell repertoires in COVID-19. At the level of the study: Samples representing acute and convalescent COVID-19 were sourced from the United States, Italy and Spain.

Per the authors' pipeline: Amplification of reference gene primers provided the estimated nucleated cell counts. Some clones are missing from TCRdb's copy, which holds only in-frame ones; the method was immunoSEQ multiplex PCR. For V, J and clone size, that table is used; D and trimming come from the DNA. The sample shows 60,000 to 80,000 clones, 80% to 90% of them seen only once. CDR3 length: 14 residues. The ends were cut back, 0 bases at V and 6 bases at J, with 10 bases in the middle. Germline lookup yields CDR1 SGHRS and CDR2 YFSETQ. The sample holds one count of this clone. The sequence came from a man aged 55 to 70 with acute or convalescent COVID-19. This chain uses TRBV5-1 with TRBJ1-5; no clear D. The sequencing sample was made of peripheral blood. The CDR3 loop reads CASSLGGSSQPQHF. The DNA for the CDR3 is TGCGCCAGCAGCTTGGGAGGTTCGAGTCAGCCCCAGCATTTT.